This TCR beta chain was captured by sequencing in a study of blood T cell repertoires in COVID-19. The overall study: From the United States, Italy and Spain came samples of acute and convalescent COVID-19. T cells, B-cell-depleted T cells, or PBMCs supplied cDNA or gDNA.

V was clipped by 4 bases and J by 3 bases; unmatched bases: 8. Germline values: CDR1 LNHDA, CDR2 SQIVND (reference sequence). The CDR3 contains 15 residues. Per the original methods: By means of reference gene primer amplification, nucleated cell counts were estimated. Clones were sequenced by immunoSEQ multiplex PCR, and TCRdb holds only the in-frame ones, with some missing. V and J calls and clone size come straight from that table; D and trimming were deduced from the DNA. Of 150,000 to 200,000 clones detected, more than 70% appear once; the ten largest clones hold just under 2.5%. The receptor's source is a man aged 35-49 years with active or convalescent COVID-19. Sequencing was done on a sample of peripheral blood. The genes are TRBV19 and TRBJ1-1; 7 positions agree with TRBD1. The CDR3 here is CASSTPPGQYTEAFF. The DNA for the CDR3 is TGTGCCAGTAGTACCCCCCCGGGACAGTACACTGAAGCTTTCTTT.